The 31 T cell receptor beta chains reported below all come from one sample, sequenced in a study of patients and donors after allogeneic stem cell transplantation. TCRdb ran MiXCR on the RT-PCR reads and lists one entry per CDR3 protein. The sample yields roughly 40,000 distinct CDR3 sequences, more than 30% seen once. The sequenced sample was blood, either unsorted or a sorted T cell fraction (not recorded which). The receptors were sampled from a human donor who was either an allogeneic HSCT recipient or a stem cell or donor lymphocyte infusion donor (not recorded which). It is not recorded whose cells these are; they may come from a transplant donor.

V usage is TRBV9 and J usage is TRBJ2-3; TRBD2 agrees at 7 bases. Looked up from germline, CDR1 is SGDLS and CDR2 is YYNGEE. The CDR3 spans 14 residues. Trimming at V came to 4 bases and at J to 2 bases, leaving 4 bases not matched to a gene. CDR3 sequence reads: CASSTSVNTDTQYF. As DNA, the CDR3 is TGTGCCAGCAGCACTAGCGTAAACACAGATACGCAGTATTTT.

A few counts support this clonotype. This chain connects TRBV20-1 to TRBJ2-2; 7 bases match TRBD1. The J segment lost 0 bases and the V segment lost 1 base, leaving 2 bases of the junction unmatched. Germline V gene lookup returns CDR1 DFQATT and CDR2 SNEGSKA (reference sequence). This CDR3 region has 15 residues. The CDR3 coding sequence is TGCAGTGCTAGAGCGGGACAGTCGAACACCGGGGAGCTGTTTTTT. This encodes CSARAGQSNTGELFF.

This chain links TRBV5-1 with TRBJ2-2, with D maybe TRBD2 (6 bases). Per germline, CDR1 SGHRS and CDR2 YFSETQ. CDR3 length: 16 residues. With 4 bases removed from V and 4 bases from J, the gap between germline ends came to 17 bases. Written as DNA, the CDR3 is TGCGCCAGCAGCCAAAGGAGGCAGGGAGGCACCGGGGAGCTGTTTTTT. It specifies CASSQRRQGGTGELFF.

The chain links TRBV9 to TRBJ2-1; 12 positions agree with TRBD2. The ends lost 3 bases at V and 5 bases at J; junction bases unmatched: 6. Germline V gives CDR1 SGDLS, CDR2 YYNGEE. The CDR3 is 16 amino acids. The CDR3 sequence is CASSGASGRGHNEQFF. The DNA for the CDR3 is TGTGCCAGCAGCGGGGCTAGCGGGAGGGGGCACAATGAGCAGTTCTTC.

V is TRBV28 and J is TRBJ2-1, with D tentatively TRBD2 (6 bases). Germline values: CDR1 MDHEN, CDR2 SYDVKM. V was pared by 11 bases and J by 9 bases, with 14 bases between. The CDR3 extends over 11 amino acids. The DNA for the CDR3 is TGTGCCTCTCTCCGCGGGATTGAGCAGTTCTTC. Translation: CASLRGIEQFF.

This clonotype was seen more than once but under ten times. The chain carries TRBV6-2 or TRBV6-3 and TRBJ1-5; D may be TRBD1 (6 bases). There are 17 residues in the CDR3. V was shortened by 5 bases and J by 5 bases, with 22 bases between the two germline ends. Germline V lookup: CDR1 MNHEY, CDR2 SVGEGT. CDR3 sequence: CASSTGGRDPRDQPQHF. The CDR3 DNA sequence: TGTGCCAGCAGTACGGGGGGGCGCGACCCCAGAGATCAGCCCCAGCATTTT.

This clonotype turned up a few times. The chain employs TRBV6-2 or TRBV6-3 and TRBJ2-5, with a possible D match to TRBD2 (5 bases). V was shortened by 7 bases and J by 2 bases, with 8 bases between the two germline ends. This CDR3 has 12 residues. Germline V gives CDR1 MNHEY, CDR2 SVGEGT. Written as DNA, the CDR3 is TGTGCCAGCACCGGAGGTCAAGAGACCCAGTACTTC. This translates into CASTGGQETQYF.

This clonotype was seen ten or more times. The V and J genes are TRBV6-5 and TRBJ1-2; D may be TRBD1 (5 bases). CDR3 size: 14 residues. Trimming stripped 5 bases from V and 5 bases from J, with 15 bases between. The V gene's germline CDR1 is MNHEY and CDR2 SVGAGI. This CDR3 is CASSRRQPPYGYTF. CDR3 nucleotide sequence: TGTGCCAGCAGTCGAAGACAGCCCCCATATGGCTACACCTTC.

In its sample, this clonotype was seen a few times. The chain is built from TRBV4-3 and TRBJ1-1; the match to TRBD1 covers 10 bases. CDR3 size: 16 residues. The J segment lost 8 bases and the V segment lost 0 bases, leaving 9 bases of the junction unmatched. Germline CDR1 LGHNA, CDR2 YSLEER. CDR3 loop: CASSQEERDRGGEAFF. CDR3 nucleotide sequence: TGCGCCAGCAGCCAAGAGGAGAGGGACAGGGGAGGAGAAGCTTTCTTT.

The V gene is TRBV29-1, the J gene TRBJ2-5, with D hard to call. The CDR3 has 13 amino acids. Germline CDR1 SQVTM, CDR2 ANQGSEA. V was cut by 7 bases and J by 7 bases, with 19 bases left in between. The chain's CDR3 is CSARREAKGTQYF. The CDR3 DNA is TGCAGCGCGCGTAGAGAGGCAAAAGGGACCCAGTACTTC.

The chain is built from TRBV7-8 and TRBJ1-1; D remains ambiguous. Germline CDR1 and CDR2: SGHVS and FQNEAQ. This CDR3 region has 14 residues. V was shortened by 5 bases and J by 0 bases, with 10 bases between the two germline ends. This chain's CDR3 is CASSPGWVNTEAFF. The CDR3 bases are TGTGCCAGCAGCCCCGGGTGGGTGAACACTGAAGCTTTCTTT.

The rearrangement uses TRBV29-1 and TRBJ2-7, with D hard to call. Trimming took 1 base from V and 2 from J, leaving 6 bases between them. This CDR3 contains 12 residues. CDR1 SQVTM and CDR2 ANQGSEA come from the germline V gene. The CDR3 sequence is CSVEVTAYEQYF. In DNA, the CDR3 is TGCAGCGTTGAAGTTACAGCCTACGAGCAGTACTTC.

This clonotype turned up a few times. J is TRBJ1-2 and V is TRBV28; D is uncertain. Trimming removed 6 bases from V and 9 bases from J, with 11 bases in between. CDR3 length: 11 amino acids. CDR1 is MDHEN and CDR2 is SYDVKM in the germline V gene. CDR3 in amino acids: CASRVYGSYTF. The CDR3 DNA reads as TGTGCCAGCAGAGTTTACGGTAGCTACACCTTC.

DNA of the CDR3: TGCGCCAGCAGCCCCTCGGGACAGGGCGACTATGGCTACACCTTC. This codes for CASSPSGQGDYGYTF. The rearrangement joins TRBV4-1 to TRBJ1-2; 9 nucleotides agree with TRBD1. The V and J ends lost 4 bases and 3 bases, in that order; junction bases with no gene match: 6. Per the germline V gene, CDR1 is MGHRA and CDR2 is YSYEKL. This CDR3 is 15 amino acids long.

There are many counts of this clonotype. V usage is TRBV7-8 and J usage is TRBJ1-6; possibly TRBD1 for D (5 bases). Germline V gene sequence: CDR1 SGHVS, CDR2 FQNEAQ. V lost 6 bases to trimming and J lost 8 bases, with 8 bases between them. This CDR3 region has 12 residues. CDR3 sequence reads: CASSIQDSPLHF. The CDR3 bases are TGTGCCAGCAGTATACAGGATTCACCCCTCCACTTT. Drawing the rest from reference TRBV7-8 and TRBJ1-6, the complete variable domain is GAGVSQSPRYKVAKRGQDVALRCDPISGHVSLFWYQQALGQGPEFLTYFQNEAQLDKSGLPSDRFFAERPEGSVSTLKIQRTQQEDSAVYLCASSIQDSPLHFGNGTRLTVT.

Details on this clonotype: Germline and junction disagree at one end, which may indicate a read error. V is TRBV7-7 and J is TRBJ2-3, with D tentatively TRBD1 or TRBD2 (5 bases each). The germline V gene encodes CDR1 SSHAT and CDR2 FNYEAQ (reference sequence). The CDR3 loop spans 12 amino acids. The CDR3 DNA sequence: TGTGCTAGCAGCTCCGAAGGGACGGCGCAGTATTTT. This codes for CASSSEGTAQYF. The complete variable domain, with remaining parts taken from reference TRBV7-7 and TRBJ2-3, reads GAGVSQSPRYKVTKRGQDVTLRCDPISSHATLYWYQQALGQGPEFLTYFNYEAQPDKSGLPSDRFSAERPEGSISTLTIQRTEQRDSAMYRCASSSEGTAQYFGPGTRLTVL.

The chain couples TRBV20-1 to TRBJ1-2; D uncertain. This CDR3 spans 13 amino acids. V lost 3 bases, J lost 1 base, and 9 bases lay in between. Per the germline V gene, CDR1 is DFQATT and CDR2 is SNEGSKA (reference sequence). The CDR3, as DNA: TGCAGTGCTAGGCCGTCCAATAACTATGGCTACACCTTC. This gives the protein CSARPSNNYGYTF.

This chain uses TRBV27 with TRBJ1-6, with D uncertain. The CDR3 is 17 amino acids. V gave up 5 bases and J gave up 2 bases, with 16 bases separating them. The V gene's germline CDR1 is MNHEY and CDR2 SMNVEV (reference sequence). The CDR3 spells CASSPRRELTYNSPLHF. CDR3 nucleotide sequence: TGTGCCAGCAGTCCGCGCCGGGAGCTCACCTATAATTCACCCCTCCACTTT.

A few counts support this clonotype. J is TRBJ1-3 and V is TRBV29-1; no reliable D call. This CDR3 is built from 14 residues. Trimming removed 3 bases from V and 0 bases from J, with 9 bases in between. CDR1 and CDR2 (germline): SQVTM, ANQGSEA. DNA for the CDR3: TGCAGCGTTGAGAAGGGCAGCTCTGGAAACACCATATATTTT. Its translation: CSVEKGSSGNTIYF.

The chain links TRBV6-2 or TRBV6-3 to TRBJ2-7; 11 nucleotides align to TRBD2. V trimming: 4 bases; J trimming: 3 bases; junction bases outside the gene matches: 5. The CDR3 spans 15 residues. Germline CDR1 is MNHEY and CDR2 is SVGEGT. CDR3 region: CASSSGTSGLYEQYF. As DNA, the CDR3 is TGTGCCAGCAGTTCTGGGACTAGCGGCCTCTACGAGCAGTACTTC.

The chain combines TRBV10-3 with TRBJ2-1; 12 bases are shared with TRBD2. Unmatched junction bases numbered 7, after V lost 0 bases and J lost 7 bases. The germline gives CDR1 ENHRY, CDR2 SYGVKD. The CDR3 sequence is 17 residues long. CDR3 DNA: TGTGCCATCAGTGAGTCGACTAGCGGGAGCCGGGCGAATGAGCAGTTCTTC. It yields the protein CAISESTSGSRANEQFF.

This clonotype was counted only a few times. The genes are TRBV28 and TRBJ1-6; no definite D call. The germline V gene encodes CDR1 MDHEN and CDR2 SYDVKM. The V and J ends lost 6 bases and 9 bases respectively, with 18 bases between them. The CDR3 is 15 residues long. The CDR3 reads CASRNYVGRSSPLHF. CDR3 nucleotides: TGTGCCAGCAGGAATTACGTCGGGAGAAGTTCACCCCTCCACTTT.

This clonotype was detected many times. The chain joins TRBV5-1 to TRBJ1-1, with D unclear. From germline, CDR1 is SGHRS and CDR2 YFSETQ. This CDR3 contains 14 residues. Trimming cost V 1 base and J 5 bases, with 12 bases left between them. The CDR3 sequence: CASSLYETRTEAFF. As DNA, the CDR3 is TGCGCCAGCAGCTTGTATGAGACGAGGACTGAAGCTTTCTTT.

The rearrangement uses TRBV29-1 and TRBJ2-3; D not certain. The CDR3 runs to 12 residues. The V gene lost 3 bases and the J gene lost 0 bases, with 4 bases spanning the gap. The germline CDR1 and CDR2 sequences are SQVTM and ANQGSEA. The chain's CDR3 is CSVDPSTDTQYF. The DNA of the CDR3 is TGCAGCGTTGATCCGAGCACAGATACGCAGTATTTT.

V is TRBV20-1 and J is TRBJ2-1; D call uncertain. CDR3 size: 15 residues. V was pared by 7 bases and J by 0 bases, with 16 bases between. Germline assignment: CDR1 DFQATT and CDR2 SNEGSKA (reference sequence). The CDR3 reads CSGWPRLSSYNEQFF. CDR3 coding DNA: TGCAGTGGATGGCCGAGATTGAGCTCCTACAATGAGCAGTTCTTC.

This clonotype was observed a few times. The rearrangement uses TRBV7-3 and TRBJ2-2, with D possibly TRBD2 on 5 matching bases. Germline V gives CDR1 SGHTA, CDR2 FQGTGA. This CDR3 contains 16 residues. V shed 0 bases and J shed 0 bases, with 8 bases lying between them. Written as DNA, the CDR3 is TGTGCCAGCAGCTTAACCGCGACTACGAACACCGGGGAGCTGTTTTTT. Translation: CASSLTATTNTGELFF.

The CDR3 nucleotides are TGCGCCAGCAGCCAAGAGACAGGTTGGCCTTACGAGCAGTACTTC. Translation: CASSQETGWPYEQYF. The rearrangement links TRBV4-3 to TRBJ2-7; D is perhaps TRBD1 (6 bases). CDR1 is LGHNA and CDR2 is YSLEER in the germline V gene. V was cut by 0 bases and J by 4 bases, with 13 bases left in between. This CDR3 spans 15 amino acids.

V gene TRBV7-8 combines with J gene TRBJ2-3; TRBD2 matches 10 bases. CDR1 is SGHVS, CDR2 FQNEAQ, per germline. This CDR3 has 19 amino acids. V trimming: 2 bases; J trimming: 6 bases; junction bases outside the gene matches: 17. CDR3 DNA: TGTGCCAGCAGCTTACCCATTAGCCGCCTAGCGGGGGCGGTCGATACGCAGTATTTT. Its translation is CASSLPISRLAGAVDTQYF.

In this sample, this clonotype turned up a few times. The rearrangement links TRBV5-1 to TRBJ1-1, with a tentative D call TRBD1 (5 bases). This CDR3 comprises 14 residues. Trimming cost V 5 bases and J 2 bases, with 13 bases left between them. CDR1 and CDR2 from the germline V gene are SGHRS and YFSETQ. The CDR3 nucleotides are TGCGCCAGCAGATTTGACAGCCTTAACACTGAAGCTTTCTTT. Its protein is CASRFDSLNTEAFF.

The sample holds a few counts of this clonotype. This rearrangement joins TRBV20-1 to TRBJ2-3; no clear D. Deletions cut 3 bases from V and 0 bases from J, with 10 bases between. Per germline, CDR1 DFQATT and CDR2 SNEGSKA (reference sequence). The CDR3 runs 14 residues. CDR3 loop: CSASHGSSTDTQYF. In nucleotides, the CDR3 is TGCAGTGCTAGCCACGGATCTAGCACAGATACGCAGTATTTT.

The V call is TRBV2, the J call TRBJ2-5, with D perhaps given as TRBD1 or TRBD2 (5 bases each). CDR3 length: 13 amino acids. V was clipped by 6 bases and J by 5 bases, with 13 bases between them. The V gene's germline CDR1 is SNHLY and CDR2 FYNNEI. The DNA of the CDR3 is TGTGCCAGCAGGGGACGGTTGGGGGAGACCCAGTACTTC. Residues: CASRGRLGETQYF.